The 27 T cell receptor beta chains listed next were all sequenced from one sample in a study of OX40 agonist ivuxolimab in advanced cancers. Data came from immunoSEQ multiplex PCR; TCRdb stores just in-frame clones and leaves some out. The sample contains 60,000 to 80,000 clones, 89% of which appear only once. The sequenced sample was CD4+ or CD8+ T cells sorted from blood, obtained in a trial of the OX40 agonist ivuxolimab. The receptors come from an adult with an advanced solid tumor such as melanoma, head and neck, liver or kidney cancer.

The CDR3 sequence is CASNLGGSYEQYF. DNA of the CDR3: TGTGCCAGCAATTTGGGCGGCTCCTACGAGCAGTACTTC. The chain employs TRBV6-5 and TRBJ2-7; no reliable D call. Per the germline V gene, CDR1 is MNHEY and CDR2 is SVGAGI. Trimming took off 7 bases at V and 0 bases at J, with 10 bases between the two ends. The CDR3 is 13 amino acids.

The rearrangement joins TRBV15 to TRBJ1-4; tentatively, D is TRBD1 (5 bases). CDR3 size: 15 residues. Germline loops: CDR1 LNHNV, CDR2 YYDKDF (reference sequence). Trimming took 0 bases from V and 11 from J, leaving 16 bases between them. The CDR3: CATSRDSGTGEKLFF. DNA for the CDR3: TGTGCCACCAGCAGAGATTCTGGGACTGGTGAGAAACTGTTTTTT.

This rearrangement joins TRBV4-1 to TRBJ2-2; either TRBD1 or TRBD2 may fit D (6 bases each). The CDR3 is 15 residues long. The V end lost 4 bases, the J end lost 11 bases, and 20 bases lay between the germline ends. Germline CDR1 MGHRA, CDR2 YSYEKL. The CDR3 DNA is TGCGCCAGCAGCCTAGGGGGAGGATTTGAGAAAGAGCTGTTTTTT. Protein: CASSLGGGFEKELFF.

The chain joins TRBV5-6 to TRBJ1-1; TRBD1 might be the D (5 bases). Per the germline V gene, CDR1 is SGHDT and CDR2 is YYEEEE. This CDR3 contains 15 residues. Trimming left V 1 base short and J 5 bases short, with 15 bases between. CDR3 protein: CASSLSWQGGTEAFF. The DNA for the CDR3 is TGTGCCAGCAGCTTGAGTTGGCAGGGAGGGACTGAAGCTTTCTTT. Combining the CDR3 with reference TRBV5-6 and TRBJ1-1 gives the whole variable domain DAGVTQSPTHLIKTRGQQVTLRCSPKSGHDTVSWYQQALGQGPQFIFQYYEEEERQRGNFPDRFSGHQFPNYSSELNVNALLLGDSALYLCASSLSWQGGTEAFFGQGTRLTVV.

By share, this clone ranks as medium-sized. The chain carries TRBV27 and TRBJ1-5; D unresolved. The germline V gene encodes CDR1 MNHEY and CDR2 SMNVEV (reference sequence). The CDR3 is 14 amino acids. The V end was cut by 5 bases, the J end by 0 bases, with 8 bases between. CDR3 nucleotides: TGTGCCAGCAGTGCGGATCATAGCAATCAGCCCCAGCATTTT. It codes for CASSADHSNQPQHF.

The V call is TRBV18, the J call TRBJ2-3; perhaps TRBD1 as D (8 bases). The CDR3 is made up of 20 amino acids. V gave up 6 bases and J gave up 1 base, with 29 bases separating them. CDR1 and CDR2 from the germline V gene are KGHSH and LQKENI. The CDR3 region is CASSRYTGRQGAIGTDTQYF. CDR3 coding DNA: TGTGCCAGCTCGCGATATACCGGGAGGCAGGGGGCTATCGGCACAGATACGCAGTATTTT. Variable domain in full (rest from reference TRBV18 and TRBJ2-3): NAGVMQNPRHLVRRRGQEARLRCSPMKGHSHVYWYRQLPEEGLKFMVYLQKENIIDESGMPKERFSAEFPKEGPSILRIQQVVRGDSAAYFCASSRYTGRQGAIGTDTQYFGPGTRLTVL.

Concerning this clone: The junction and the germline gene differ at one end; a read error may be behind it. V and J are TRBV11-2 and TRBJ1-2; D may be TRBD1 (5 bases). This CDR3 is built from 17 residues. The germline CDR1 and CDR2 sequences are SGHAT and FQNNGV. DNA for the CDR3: TGTGCCGGCAGCTTAGCGGGCCTATGGGGGTCGAACTATGGCTACACCTTC. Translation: CAGSLAGLWGSNYGYTF.

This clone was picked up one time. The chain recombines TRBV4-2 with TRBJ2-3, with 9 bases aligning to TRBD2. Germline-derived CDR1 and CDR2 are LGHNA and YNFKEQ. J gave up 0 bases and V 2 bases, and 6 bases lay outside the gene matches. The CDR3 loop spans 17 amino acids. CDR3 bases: TGTGCCAGCAGCCAAAATCTAGCGGGGACTAGCACAGATACGCAGTATTTT. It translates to CASSQNLAGTSTDTQYF.

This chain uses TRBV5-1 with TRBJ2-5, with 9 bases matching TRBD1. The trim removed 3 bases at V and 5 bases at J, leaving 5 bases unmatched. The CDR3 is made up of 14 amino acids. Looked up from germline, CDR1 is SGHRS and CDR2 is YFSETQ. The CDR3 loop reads CASSSRDRVETQYF. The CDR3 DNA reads TGCGCCAGCAGCTCCCGGGACAGGGTTGAGACCCAGTACTTC.

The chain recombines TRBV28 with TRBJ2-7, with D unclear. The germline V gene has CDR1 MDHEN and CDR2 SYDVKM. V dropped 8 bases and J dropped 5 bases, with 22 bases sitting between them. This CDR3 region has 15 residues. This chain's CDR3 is CASLGYSWDRHEQYF. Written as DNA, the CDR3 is TGTGCCAGCCTGGGGTATAGTTGGGATAGGCACGAGCAGTACTTC.

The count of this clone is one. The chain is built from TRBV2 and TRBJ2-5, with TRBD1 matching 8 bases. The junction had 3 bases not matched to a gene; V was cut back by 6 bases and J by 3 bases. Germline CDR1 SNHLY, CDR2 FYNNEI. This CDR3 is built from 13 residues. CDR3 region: CASRATGEETQYF. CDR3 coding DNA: TGTGCCAGCAGGGCGACAGGGGAAGAGACCCAGTACTTC.

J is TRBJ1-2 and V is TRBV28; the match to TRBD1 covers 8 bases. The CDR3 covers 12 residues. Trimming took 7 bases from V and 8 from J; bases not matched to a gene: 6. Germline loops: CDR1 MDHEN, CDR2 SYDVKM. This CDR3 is CASTIGQGGYTF. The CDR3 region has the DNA TGTGCCAGCACCATCGGACAGGGCGGCTACACCTTC.

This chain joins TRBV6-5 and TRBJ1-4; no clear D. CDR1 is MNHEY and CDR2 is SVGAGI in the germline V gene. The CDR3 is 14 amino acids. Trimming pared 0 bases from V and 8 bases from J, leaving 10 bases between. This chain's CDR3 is CASSYSNREEKLFF. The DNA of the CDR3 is TGTGCCAGCAGTTACTCGAATCGGGAGGAAAAACTGTTTTTT.

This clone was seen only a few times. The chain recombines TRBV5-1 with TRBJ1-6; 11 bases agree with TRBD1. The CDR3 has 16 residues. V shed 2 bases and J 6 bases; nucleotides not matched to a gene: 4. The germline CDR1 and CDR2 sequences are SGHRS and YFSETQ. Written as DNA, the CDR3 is TGCGCCAGCAGCTTAGGGACAGGGGGTGGTAATTCACCCCTCCACTTT. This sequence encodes CASSLGTGGGNSPLHF.

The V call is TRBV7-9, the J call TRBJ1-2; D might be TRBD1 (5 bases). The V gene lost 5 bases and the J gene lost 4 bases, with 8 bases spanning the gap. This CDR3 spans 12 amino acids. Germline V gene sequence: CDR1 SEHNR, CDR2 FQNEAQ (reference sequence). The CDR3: CASSPRGYGYTF. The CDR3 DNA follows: TGTGCCAGCAGCCCAAGGGGCTATGGCTACACCTTC.

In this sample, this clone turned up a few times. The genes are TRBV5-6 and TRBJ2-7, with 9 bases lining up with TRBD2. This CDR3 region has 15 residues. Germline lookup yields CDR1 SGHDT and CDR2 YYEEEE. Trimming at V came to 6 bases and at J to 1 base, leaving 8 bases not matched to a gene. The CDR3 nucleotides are TGTGCCAGCACTGTTAGCGGGAGAGGATCCTACGAGCAGTACTTC. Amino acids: CASTVSGRGSYEQYF. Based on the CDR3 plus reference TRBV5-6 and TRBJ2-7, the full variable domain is DAGVTQSPTHLIKTRGQQVTLRCSPKSGHDTVSWYQQALGQGPQFIFQYYEEEERQRGNFPDRFSGHQFPNYSSELNVNALLLGDSALYLCASTVSGRGSYEQYFGPGTRLTVT.

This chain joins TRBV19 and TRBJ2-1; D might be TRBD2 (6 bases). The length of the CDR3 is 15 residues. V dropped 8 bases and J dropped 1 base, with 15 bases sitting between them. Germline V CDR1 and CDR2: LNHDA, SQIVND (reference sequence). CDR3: CASRRSGTSYNEQFF. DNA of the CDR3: TGTGCCAGTCGGCGCTCAGGGACTTCCTACAATGAGCAGTTCTTC. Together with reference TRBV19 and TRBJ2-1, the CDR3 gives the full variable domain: DGGITQSPKYLFRKEGQNVTLSCEQNLNHDAMYWYRQDPGQGLRLIYYSQIVNDFQKGDIAEGYSVSREKKESFPLTVTSAQKNPTAFYLCASRRSGTSYNEQFFGPGTRLTVL.

The CDR3 bases are TGTGCCAGCAGTTACTCTCACAGCGTGGACACTGAAGCTTTCTTT. Translating it yields CASSYSHSVDTEAFF. V usage is TRBV6-5 and J usage is TRBJ1-1, with D hard to call. Trimming cost V 0 bases and J 3 bases, with 11 bases left between them. CDR1 is MNHEY and CDR2 is SVGAGI in the germline V gene. This CDR3 has 15 residues.

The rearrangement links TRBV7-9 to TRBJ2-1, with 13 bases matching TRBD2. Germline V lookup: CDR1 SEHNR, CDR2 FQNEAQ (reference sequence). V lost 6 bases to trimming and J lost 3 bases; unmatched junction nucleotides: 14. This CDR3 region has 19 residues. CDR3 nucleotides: TGTGCCAGCAGTTTGGGACTAGCGGGATCTAGGTCTAACTACAATGAGCAGTTCTTC. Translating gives CASSLGLAGSRSNYNEQFF.

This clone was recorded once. The CDR3 loop reads CASRQGPNQPQHF. The CDR3 DNA reads as TGCGCCAGCAGACAGGGGCCGAATCAGCCCCAGCATTTT. The rearrangement links TRBV10-2 to TRBJ1-5; 7 nucleotides match TRBD1. The CDR3 is 13 amino acids. Germline CDR1 reads WSHSY; CDR2 reads SAAADI. V dropped 6 bases and J dropped 4; count of bases not matched to a gene: 3.

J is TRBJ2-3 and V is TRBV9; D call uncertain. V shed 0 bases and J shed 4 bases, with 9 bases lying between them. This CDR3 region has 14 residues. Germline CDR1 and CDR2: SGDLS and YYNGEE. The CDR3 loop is CASSVEASSDTQYF. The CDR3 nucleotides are TGTGCCAGCAGCGTAGAGGCTAGTTCAGATACGCAGTATTTT.

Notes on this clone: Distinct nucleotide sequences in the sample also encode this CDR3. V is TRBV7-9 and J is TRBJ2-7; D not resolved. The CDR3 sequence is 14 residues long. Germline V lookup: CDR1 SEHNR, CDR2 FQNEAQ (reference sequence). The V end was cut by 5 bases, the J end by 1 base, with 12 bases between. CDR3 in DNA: TGTGCCAGCAGCCCCCCCTCTGGTTCCTACGAGCAGTACTTC. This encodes CASSPPSGSYEQYF.

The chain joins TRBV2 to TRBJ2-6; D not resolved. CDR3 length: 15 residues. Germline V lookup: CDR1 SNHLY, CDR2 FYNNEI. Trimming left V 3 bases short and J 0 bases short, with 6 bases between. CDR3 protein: CASSEFFSGANVLTF. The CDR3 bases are TGTGCCAGCAGTGAGTTTTTCTCTGGGGCCAACGTCCTGACTTTC.

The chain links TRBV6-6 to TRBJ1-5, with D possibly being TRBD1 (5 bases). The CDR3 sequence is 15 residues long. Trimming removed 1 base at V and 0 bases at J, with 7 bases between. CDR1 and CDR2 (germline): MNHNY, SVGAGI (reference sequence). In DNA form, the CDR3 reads TGTGCCAGCAGTTACTGGGACGGTAGCAATCAGCCCCAGCATTTT. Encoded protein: CASSYWDGSNQPQHF.

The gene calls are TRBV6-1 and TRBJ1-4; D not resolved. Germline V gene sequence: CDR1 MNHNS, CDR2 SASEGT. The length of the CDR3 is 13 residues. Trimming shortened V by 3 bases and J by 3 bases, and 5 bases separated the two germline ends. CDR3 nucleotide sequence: TGTGCCAGCAGTGACAGACCTAATGAAAAACTGTTTTTT. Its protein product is CASSDRPNEKLFF.

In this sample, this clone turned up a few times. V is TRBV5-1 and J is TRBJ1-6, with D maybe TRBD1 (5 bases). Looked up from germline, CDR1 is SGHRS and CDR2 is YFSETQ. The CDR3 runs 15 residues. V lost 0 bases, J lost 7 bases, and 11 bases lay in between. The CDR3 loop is CASSLVDTYNSPLHF. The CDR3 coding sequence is TGCGCCAGCAGCTTGGTGGACACTTACAATTCACCCCTCCACTTT.

The DNA for the CDR3 is TGTGCCAGCAGACCCTTGGCGGGAGTCACAGATACGCAGTATTTT. This sequence encodes CASRPLAGVTDTQYF. This chain connects TRBV6-6 to TRBJ2-3, with TRBD2 matching over 7 bases. CDR3 size: 15 residues. Trimming removed 6 bases from V and 2 bases from J; junction bases left unmatched: 8. Germline assignment: CDR1 MNHNY and CDR2 SVGAGI (reference sequence).